A selection of T cell receptor beta chains follows, all from one sample in a study of blood T cell repertoires in COVID-19. Sequencing used immunoSEQ multiplex PCR; TCRdb keeps in-frame clones, though not all of them. This table holds under 200,000 clones, roughly 78% found once. Material: peripheral blood. The receptors shown here come from a man in his sixties or seventies with active or convalescent COVID-19. CDR3s include the opening cysteine and the closing phenylalanine or tryptophan. D genes are given only for firm matches. Clone sizes are given selectively: once, few, many, or a class where the clone is expanded.

j_call: TRBJ1-2
d_call: TRBD1
clone_size: .
v_call: TRBV30
cdr3_nt: TGTGCCTGGAGGTCGCAGGGGGCGCATGGCTACACCTTC
cdr3_aa: CAWRSQGAHGYTF

j_call: TRBJ2-1
d_call: TRBD2
clone_size: .
v_call: TRBV27
cdr3_nt: TGTGCCAGCAGTTTACTAGCGGGAGGGTTTCCCAATGAGCAGTTCTTC
cdr3_aa: CASSLLAGGFPNEQFF

j_call: TRBJ2-1
d_call: .
clone_size: .
v_call: TRBV7-6
cdr3_nt: TGTGCCAGCAGCCAAGCTGAGCAAGCTGGCGGTGAGCAGTTCTTC
cdr3_aa: CASSQAEQAGGEQFF

j_call: TRBJ2-7
d_call: .
clone_size: .
v_call: TRBV10-3
cdr3_nt: TGTGCCATCAGTGATAGTCGGGGAGGCTCCTACGAGCAGTACTTC
cdr3_aa: CAISDSRGGSYEQYF

j_call: TRBJ2-1
d_call: TRBD2
clone_size: .
v_call: TRBV6-2/TRBV6-3
cdr3_nt: TGTGCCAGCAGCGCCGGACTAGCGGTCAACAATGAGCAGTTCTTC
cdr3_aa: CASSAGLAVNNEQFF

j_call: TRBJ2-3
d_call: .
clone_size: .
v_call: TRBV2
cdr3_nt: TGTGCCAGCAGTGAAAGTTATCGAGATTTTGCAGATACGCAGTATTTT
cdr3_aa: CASSESYRDFADTQYF

j_call: TRBJ1-2
d_call: .
clone_size: .
v_call: TRBV20-1
cdr3_nt: TGCAGTGCTAGAGAGCAGAATGGCTACACCTTC
cdr3_aa: CSAREQNGYTF

j_call: TRBJ2-4
d_call: TRBD2
clone_size: once
v_call: TRBV6-1
cdr3_nt: TGTGCCAGCAGTGAACCTTACCGACTAGCGGGAGCGGGAAACATTCAGTACTTC
cdr3_aa: CASSEPYRLAGAGNIQYF

j_call: TRBJ2-7
d_call: .
clone_size: .
v_call: TRBV9
cdr3_nt: TGTGCCAGCAGCACCTCTCTCGGGGAGCAGTACTTC
cdr3_aa: CASSTSLGEQYF

j_call: TRBJ2-1
d_call: TRBD2
clone_size: few
v_call: TRBV4-3
cdr3_nt: TGCGCCAGCAGCCAAGTAGGATTAGGGGAGGGGTATGAGCAGTTCTTC
cdr3_aa: CASSQVGLGEGYEQFF

j_call: TRBJ2-7
d_call: .
clone_size: .
v_call: TRBV6-2/TRBV6-3
cdr3_nt: TGTGCCAGCAGTTACATCGACAGAAACGAGCAGTACTTC
cdr3_aa: CASSYIDRNEQYF

j_call: TRBJ2-2
d_call: TRBD1
clone_size: .
v_call: TRBV5-6
cdr3_nt: TGTGCCAGCAGCTTGTGGACAGGGGCTATCCCAAACACCGGGGAGCTGTTTTTT
cdr3_aa: CASSLWTGAIPNTGELFF

j_call: TRBJ2-7
d_call: .
clone_size: .
v_call: TRBV21-1
cdr3_nt: TGTGCCAGCAGCAAAAAAAAACTGAGGAGGTACGAGCAGTACTTC
cdr3_aa: CASSKKKLRRYEQYF

j_call: TRBJ2-2
d_call: .
clone_size: .
v_call: TRBV5-1
cdr3_nt: TGCGCCAGCAGCTTGGGTTGGGCTATCAACACCGGGGAGCTGTTTTTT
cdr3_aa: CASSLGWAINTGELFF

j_call: TRBJ1-5
d_call: .
clone_size: .
v_call: TRBV9
cdr3_nt: TGTGCCAGCAGCATCCGGGACAAGAATCAGCCCCAGCATTTT
cdr3_aa: CASSIRDKNQPQHF

j_call: TRBJ2-3
d_call: .
clone_size: .
v_call: TRBV7-9
cdr3_nt: TGTGCCAGCAGCTTACGGTCCGAAGATACGCAGTATTTT
cdr3_aa: CASSLRSEDTQYF

j_call: TRBJ2-2
d_call: TRBD2
clone_size: .
v_call: TRBV28
cdr3_nt: TGTGCCAGCCATTCGGGGGGGAACACCGGGGAGCTGTTTTTT
cdr3_aa: CASHSGGNTGELFF

j_call: TRBJ2-5
d_call: .
clone_size: .
v_call: TRBV3-1/TRBV3-2
cdr3_nt: TGTGCCAGCGGCGAGGGACACGCTTCCCAAGAGACCCAGTACTTC
cdr3_aa: CASGEGHASQETQYF

j_call: TRBJ1-5
d_call: .
clone_size: .
v_call: TRBV11-3
cdr3_nt: TGTGCCAGCAGCTTAGATGGAGGCCGACTAGGAGGCAATCAGCCCCAGCATTTT
cdr3_aa: CASSLDGGRLGGNQPQHF

j_call: TRBJ2-2
d_call: TRBD2
clone_size: .
v_call: TRBV24-1
cdr3_nt: TGTGCCACCAGTGATCCGGGACTAGCTGCCGGGGAGCTGTTTTTT
cdr3_aa: CATSDPGLAAGELFF

j_call: TRBJ2-2
d_call: .
clone_size: few
v_call: TRBV5-8
cdr3_nt: TGTGCCAGCAGGACCGGGACATCGGACACCGGGGAGCTGTTTTTT
cdr3_aa: CASRTGTSDTGELFF

j_call: TRBJ2-7
d_call: .
clone_size: .
v_call: TRBV11-2
cdr3_nt: TGTGCCAGCAGTCCGGTGGGGGGTCCTACCTACGAGCAGTACTTC
cdr3_aa: CASSPVGGPTYEQYF

j_call: TRBJ1-4
d_call: TRBD1
clone_size: .
v_call: TRBV19
cdr3_nt: TGTGCCAGTGCCCCGGACAGGGGGATAGAAAAACTGTTTTTT
cdr3_aa: CASAPDRGIEKLFF

j_call: TRBJ2-7
d_call: .
clone_size: .
v_call: TRBV27
cdr3_nt: TGTGCCAGCAGTTTATCGCGTAACGGTGCTTACGAGCAGTACTTC
cdr3_aa: CASSLSRNGAYEQYF

j_call: TRBJ1-1
d_call: .
clone_size: .
v_call: TRBV18
cdr3_nt: TGTGCCAGCTCAGCAACAGGAGACCCGAACACTGAAGCTTTCTTT
cdr3_aa: CASSATGDPNTEAFF

j_call: TRBJ1-2
d_call: .
clone_size: .
v_call: TRBV7-2
cdr3_nt: TGTGCCAGCAGCTTACACAGACAATATGGCTACACCTTC
cdr3_aa: CASSLHRQYGYTF

j_call: TRBJ2-3
d_call: .
clone_size: .
v_call: TRBV3-1/TRBV3-2
cdr3_nt: TGTGCCAGCAGGCCCCAAGCTAGCACAGATACGCAGTATTTT
cdr3_aa: CASRPQASTDTQYF

j_call: TRBJ1-2
d_call: TRBD1
clone_size: .
v_call: TRBV5-6
cdr3_nt: TGTGCCAGCAGCTTGGAGGCAGGGGGCGCTTTCCTCTCTGGCTACACCTTC
cdr3_aa: CASSLEAGGAFLSGYTF

j_call: TRBJ2-1
d_call: TRBD2
clone_size: few
v_call: TRBV7-9
cdr3_nt: TGTGCCAGCAGCCTAGCGGGGGGAGGGAGCTCCTACAATGAGCAGTTCTTC
cdr3_aa: CASSLAGGGSSYNEQFF

j_call: TRBJ1-2
d_call: .
clone_size: .
v_call: TRBV5-1
cdr3_nt: TGCGCCAGCAGCCCCTTTGCGGCCAACTATGGCTACACCTTC
cdr3_aa: CASSPFAANYGYTF

j_call: TRBJ2-5
d_call: .
clone_size: .
v_call: TRBV30
cdr3_nt: TGTGCCTGCCCCGGGACTGCCATGGGGGAGACCCAGTACTTC
cdr3_aa: CACPGTAMGETQYF

j_call: TRBJ2-7
d_call: TRBD2
clone_size: .
v_call: TRBV11-2
cdr3_nt: TGTGCCAGCAGAACCCTGCGGGGGGGTAACTACGAGCAGTACTTC
cdr3_aa: CASRTLRGGNYEQYF

j_call: TRBJ1-1
d_call: TRBD1
clone_size: few
v_call: TRBV7-8
cdr3_nt: TGTGCCAGCAGCTTAGCCGGACAGGGGCACACTGAAGCTTTCTTT
cdr3_aa: CASSLAGQGHTEAFF

j_call: TRBJ1-4
d_call: .
clone_size: .
v_call: TRBV2
cdr3_nt: TGTGCCAGCAGGGTCGGGGCAGGGAGGGAAAAACTGTTTTTT
cdr3_aa: CASRVGAGREKLFF

j_call: TRBJ1-5
d_call: TRBD1
clone_size: .
v_call: TRBV7-2
cdr3_nt: TGTGCCAGCAGCTTAGGTCCCAGGGGGCATCAGCCCCAGCATTTT
cdr3_aa: CASSLGPRGHQPQHF

j_call: TRBJ2-7
d_call: .
clone_size: .
v_call: TRBV5-1
cdr3_nt: TGCGCCAGCAGCTTGGCCGTTTATGCCTACGAGCAGTACTTC
cdr3_aa: CASSLAVYAYEQYF

j_call: TRBJ2-1
d_call: TRBD1
clone_size: .
v_call: TRBV10-1
cdr3_nt: TGCGCCAGCAGTGAGGGGACAGTGGGGCTAAGGGGGCTTAACAATGAGCAGTTCTTC
cdr3_aa: CASSEGTVGLRGLNNEQFF

j_call: TRBJ1-5
d_call: .
clone_size: .
v_call: TRBV19
cdr3_nt: TGTGCCAGCACTACAGGGCCGGGCAATCAGCCCCAGCATTTT
cdr3_aa: CASTTGPGNQPQHF

j_call: TRBJ1-6
d_call: .
clone_size: once
v_call: TRBV6-5
cdr3_nt: TGTGCCAGCAGTTACTCACGGAGCTCCTATAATTCACCCCTCCACTTT
cdr3_aa: CASSYSRSSYNSPLHF

j_call: TRBJ2-7
d_call: TRBD2
clone_size: .
v_call: TRBV7-9
cdr3_nt: TGTGCCAGCCATTCCTCCGGGAGGGCCGAGCAGTACTTC
cdr3_aa: CASHSSGRAEQYF

j_call: TRBJ2-2
d_call: .
clone_size: .
v_call: TRBV10-3
cdr3_nt: TGTGCCATCTCCCCATCCGGGGGAAGTACCGGGGAGCTGTTTTTT
cdr3_aa: CAISPSGGSTGELFF

j_call: TRBJ1-1
d_call: TRBD1
clone_size: .
v_call: TRBV7-2
cdr3_nt: TGTGCCAGCAGCTTAGTTTACAGGGGAGAAGCTTTCTTT
cdr3_aa: CASSLVYRGEAFF

j_call: TRBJ2-7
d_call: .
clone_size: .
v_call: TRBV3-1/TRBV3-2
cdr3_nt: TGTGCCAGCAGCCAAGAGAACAGATTCTACGAGCAGTACTTC
cdr3_aa: CASSQENRFYEQYF

j_call: TRBJ2-1
d_call: .
clone_size: .
v_call: TRBV2
cdr3_nt: TGTGCCAGCAAGGGGGGGGAGTCCTACAATGAGCAGTTCTTC
cdr3_aa: CASKGGESYNEQFF

j_call: TRBJ1-3
d_call: .
clone_size: .
v_call: TRBV6-5
cdr3_nt: TGTGCCAGCAGGGTACAGGGCTCTGGAAACACCATATATTTT
cdr3_aa: CASRVQGSGNTIYF

j_call: TRBJ1-5
d_call: .
clone_size: .
v_call: TRBV5-6
cdr3_nt: TGTGCCAGCAGCTTGAGGGGCTCGGGCAATCAGCCCCAGCATTTT
cdr3_aa: CASSLRGSGNQPQHF

j_call: TRBJ1-5
d_call: .
clone_size: once
v_call: TRBV15
cdr3_nt: TGTGCCACCAGCAGAGATGAGGGTCAGCCCCAGCATTTT
cdr3_aa: CATSRDEGQPQHF

j_call: TRBJ1-3
d_call: .
clone_size: .
v_call: TRBV20-1
cdr3_nt: TGCAGTGCTACTGACAGGTTCTCTGGAAACACCATATATTTT
cdr3_aa: CSATDRFSGNTIYF

j_call: TRBJ1-1
d_call: .
clone_size: few
v_call: TRBV18
cdr3_nt: TGTGCCAGCTCACCAGAAGTACTCACTGAAGCTTTCTTT
cdr3_aa: CASSPEVLTEAFF

j_call: TRBJ1-1
d_call: .
clone_size: .
v_call: TRBV28
cdr3_nt: TGTGCCAGCAGTTTAAGTGGCAGGGCCTCGCTGAGAGCTTTCTTT
cdr3_aa: CASSLSGRASLRAFF

j_call: TRBJ1-2
d_call: .
clone_size: few
v_call: TRBV5-4
cdr3_nt: TGTGCCAGCAGCAAGACAGGTCGAAGTGAAGCTAACTATGGCTACACCTTC
cdr3_aa: CASSKTGRSEANYGYTF

j_call: TRBJ2-1
d_call: TRBD1
clone_size: few
v_call: TRBV27
cdr3_nt: TGTGCCAGCAGTTGGGGCCGGACAGGGGAAAGATTTGGGCGGGATGAGCAGTTCTTC
cdr3_aa: CASSWGRTGERFGRDEQFF